The rows below give T cell receptor beta chains drawn from one sample of a study of monozygotic twins with inflammatory bowel disease. TCRdb re-called the 5' RACE reads; one entry per CDR3 protein, DNA not given. The sample holds some 440,000 distinct CDR3 sequences. Sequencing was carried out using blood. Receptors were obtained from a human donor with ulcerative colitis or Crohn's disease, or a healthy co-twin of an affected twin (not recorded which). The CDR3 runs from the conserved cysteine through the conserved F or W.

TRBV9,15,TRBJ2-1,CASSGDRGAYNEQFF
TRBV11-3,17,TRBJ1-1,CASSLDGFSKMNTEAFF
TRBV6-1,15,TRBJ2-2,CASSRDRATTGELFF
TRBV9,12,TRBJ2-1,CASSGTSAEQFF
TRBV6-5,14,TRBJ1-5,CASRRTDSNQPQHF
TRBV6-2/TRBV6-3,15,TRBJ2-5,CASSYSTRRLETQYF
TRBV5-1,16,TRBJ2-3,CASSLGTSPSTDTQYF
TRBV4-1,16,TRBJ2-2,CASSQEVGDNTGELFF
TRBV27,14,TRBJ2-2,CASSQGAQAGELFF
TRBV15,15,TRBJ2-1,CATSSETGTRNEQFF
TRBV3-1,16,TRBJ1-2,CASSQDWGTDNYGYTF
TRBV7-6,20,TRBJ2-7,CASSLKGRGLAGGLSYEQYF
TRBV7-9,14,TRBJ1-4,CASSPRTFNEKLFF
TRBV7-9,11,TRBJ1-1,CASTLGPEAFF
TRBV10-3,11,TRBJ1-2,CATTGNYGYTF
TRBV5-4,16,TRBJ1-4,CASSPGGSATNEKLFF
TRBV20-1,12,TRBJ1-2,CSASEGRGGYTF
TRBV12-3/TRBV12-4,14,TRBJ2-1,CASSTYGTSGGQFF
TRBV3-1,15,TRBJ2-1,CASSRVAGAHNEQFF
TRBV3-1,16,TRBJ1-1,CASSPWTTRLNTEAFF
TRBV10-3,16,TRBJ2-3,CATMSGTSGRTDTQYF
TRBV7-2,15,TRBJ2-3,CASSLVWGPQDTQYF
TRBV5-1,15,TRBJ1-1,CASSRSTGPNTEAFF
TRBV29-1,14,TRBJ1-2,CSVEPTTGGNGYTF
TRBV19,14,TRBJ1-1,CATVDRAMNTEAFF
TRBV20-1,20,TRBJ2-1,CSARDRGGLPGPGRYNEQFF
TRBV19,13,TRBJ2-1,CASRMDNYNEQFF
TRBV11-2,15,TRBJ2-6,CASSSRGAGANVLTF
TRBV12-5,18,TRBJ1-5,CASGPGTGVARGNQPQHF
TRBV20-1,14,TRBJ1-2,CSARDLKGESGYTF
TRBV6-2/TRBV6-3,15,TRBJ2-4,CASSGNMGLASIQYF
TRBV2,14,TRBJ1-2,CASSDNRGSSGYTF
TRBV28,13,TRBJ2-5,CASSGGGRETQYF
TRBV2,14,TRBJ1-1,CASSRLGPYTEAFF
TRBV7-8,16,TRBJ1-1,CASSLAGQGWKTEAFF
TRBV18,15,TRBJ2-4,CASSPPGSTRDIQYF
TRBV12-3/TRBV12-4,14,TRBJ2-2,CAIPRGLGPGELFF
TRBV12-3/TRBV12-4,14,TRBJ2-1,CASSYREGYNEQFF
TRBV5-5,14,TRBJ1-5,CASSTGQSNQPQHF
TRBV5-1,16,TRBJ2-1,CASSRTGTSGGNEQFF
TRBV20-1,13,TRBJ1-5,CSAVFAPYQPQHF